This TCR beta chain was captured in a study of CD8+CD57+ T cells in acquired aplastic anemia. The CDR3 has 14 amino acids. V trimming: 5 bases; J trimming: 2 bases; junction bases outside the gene matches: 5. Germline CDR1 reads SGHDT; CDR2 reads YYEEEE. Genomic DNA was employed as the template in profiling TCR beta VDJ and CDR3. A single record per CDR3 protein comes from TCRdb applying MiXCR to the reads. Counted here are approximately 200,000 distinct CDR3 sequences, about 64% occurring once; the ten biggest clones make up around 45%. V gene TRBV5-6 combines with J gene TRBJ2-7; 9 bases align to TRBD2. The sequence was collected from a human donor with severe aplastic anemia or a healthy control (not recorded which). Source material: sorted CD4+, CD8+, or CD8+CD57+ T cells (not recorded which) from PBMCs. The CDR3, as DNA: TGTGCCAGCAGGACTAGCGGATACCCCTACGAGCAGTACTTC. It yields the protein CASRTSGYPYEQYF.